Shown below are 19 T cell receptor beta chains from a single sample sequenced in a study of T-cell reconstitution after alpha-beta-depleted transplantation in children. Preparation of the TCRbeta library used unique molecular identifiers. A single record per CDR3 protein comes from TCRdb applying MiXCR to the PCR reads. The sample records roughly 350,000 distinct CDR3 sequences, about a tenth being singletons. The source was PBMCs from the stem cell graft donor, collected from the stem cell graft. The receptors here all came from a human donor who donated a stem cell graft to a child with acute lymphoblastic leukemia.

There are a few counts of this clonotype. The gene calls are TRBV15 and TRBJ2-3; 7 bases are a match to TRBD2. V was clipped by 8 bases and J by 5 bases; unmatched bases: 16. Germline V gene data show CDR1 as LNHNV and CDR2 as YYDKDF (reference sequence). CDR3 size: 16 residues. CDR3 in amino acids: CATSSGGGSQLDTQYF. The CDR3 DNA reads TGTGCCACCTCTTCCGGCGGCGGGAGTCAGCTAGATACGCAGTATTTT.

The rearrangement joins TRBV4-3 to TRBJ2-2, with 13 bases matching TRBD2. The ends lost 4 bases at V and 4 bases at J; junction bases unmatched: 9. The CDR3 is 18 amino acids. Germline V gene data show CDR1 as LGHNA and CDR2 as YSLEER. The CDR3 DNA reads TGCGCCAGCAGCCGCGGACTAGCGGGAGCCCCGGGCACCGGGGAGCTGTTTTTT. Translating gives CASSRGLAGAPGTGELFF.

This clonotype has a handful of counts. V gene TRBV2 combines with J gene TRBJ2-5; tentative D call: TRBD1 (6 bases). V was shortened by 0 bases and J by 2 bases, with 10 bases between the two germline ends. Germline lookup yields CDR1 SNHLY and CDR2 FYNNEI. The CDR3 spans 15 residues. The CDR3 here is CASSEALGQQETQYF. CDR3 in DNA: TGTGCCAGCAGTGAAGCGCTAGGACAGCAAGAGACCCAGTACTTC.

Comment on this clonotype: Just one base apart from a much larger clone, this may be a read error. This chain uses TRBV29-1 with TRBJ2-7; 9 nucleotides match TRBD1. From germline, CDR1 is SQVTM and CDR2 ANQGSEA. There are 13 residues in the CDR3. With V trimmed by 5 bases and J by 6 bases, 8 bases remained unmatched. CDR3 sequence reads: CSVPGQGIFEQYF. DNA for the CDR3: TGCAGCGTTCCCGGACAGGGGATCTTCGAGCAGTACTTC.

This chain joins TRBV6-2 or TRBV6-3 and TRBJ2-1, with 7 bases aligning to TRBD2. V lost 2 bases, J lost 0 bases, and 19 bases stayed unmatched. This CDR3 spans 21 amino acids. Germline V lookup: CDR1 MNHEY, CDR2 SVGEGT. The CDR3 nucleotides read TGTGCCAGCAGTTACCCTACCTCACTAGCGATAAAAGTATACTCCTACAATGAGCAGTTCTTC. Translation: CASSYPTSLAIKVYSYNEQFF.

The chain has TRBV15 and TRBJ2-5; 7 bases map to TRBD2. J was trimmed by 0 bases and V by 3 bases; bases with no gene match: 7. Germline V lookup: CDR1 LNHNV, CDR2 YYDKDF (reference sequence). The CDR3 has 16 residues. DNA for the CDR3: TGTGCCACCAGCAGGGGCCTGGGGGGGAACCAAGAGACCCAGTACTTC. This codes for CATSRGLGGNQETQYF.

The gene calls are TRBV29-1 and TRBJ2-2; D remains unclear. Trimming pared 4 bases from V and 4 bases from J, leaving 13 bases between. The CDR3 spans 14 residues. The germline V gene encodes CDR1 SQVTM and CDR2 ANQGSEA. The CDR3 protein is CSVGSGVGTGELFF. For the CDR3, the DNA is TGCAGCGTTGGGTCCGGCGTGGGCACCGGGGAGCTGTTTTTT.

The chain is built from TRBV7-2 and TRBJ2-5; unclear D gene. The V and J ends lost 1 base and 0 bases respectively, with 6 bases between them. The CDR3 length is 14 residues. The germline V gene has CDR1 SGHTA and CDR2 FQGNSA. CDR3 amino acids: CASSLGGYQETQYF. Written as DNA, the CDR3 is TGTGCCAGCAGCTTAGGCGGCTACCAAGAGACCCAGTACTTC.

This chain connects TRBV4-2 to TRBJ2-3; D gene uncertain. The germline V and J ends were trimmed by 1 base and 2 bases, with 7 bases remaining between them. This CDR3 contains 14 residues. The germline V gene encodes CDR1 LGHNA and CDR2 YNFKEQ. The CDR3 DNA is TGTGCCAGCAGCCAAGCCTCTGCCACAGATACGCAGTATTTT. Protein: CASSQASATDTQYF.

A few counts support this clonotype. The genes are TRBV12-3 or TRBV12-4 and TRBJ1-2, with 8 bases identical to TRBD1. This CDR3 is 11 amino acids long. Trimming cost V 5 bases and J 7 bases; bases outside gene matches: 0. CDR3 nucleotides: TGTGCCAGCAGTGACAGGGGTGGCTACACCTTC. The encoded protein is CASSDRGGYTF.

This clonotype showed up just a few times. CDR3 sequence (DNA): TGTGCCAGCAGCGTCCAAGGGGCGGGAGCAGACGAGCAGTACTTC. This sequence encodes CASSVQGAGADEQYF. The chain is built from TRBV9 and TRBJ2-7; TRBD2 agrees at 7 bases. V was clipped by 2 bases and J by 5 bases; unmatched bases: 10. The CDR3 has 15 residues. CDR1 and CDR2 from the germline V gene are SGDLS and YYNGEE.

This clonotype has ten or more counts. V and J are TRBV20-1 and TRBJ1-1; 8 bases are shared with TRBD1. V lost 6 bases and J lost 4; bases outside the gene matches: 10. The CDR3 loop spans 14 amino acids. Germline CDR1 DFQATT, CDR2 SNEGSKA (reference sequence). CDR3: CSAQWNRGGTEAFF. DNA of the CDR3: TGCAGTGCCCAGTGGAACAGGGGGGGCACTGAAGCTTTCTTT.

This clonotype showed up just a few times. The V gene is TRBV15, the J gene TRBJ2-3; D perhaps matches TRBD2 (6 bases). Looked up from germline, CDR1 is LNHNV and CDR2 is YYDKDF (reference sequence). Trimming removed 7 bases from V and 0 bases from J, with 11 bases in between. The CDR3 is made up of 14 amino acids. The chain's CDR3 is CATTSDYSTDTQYF. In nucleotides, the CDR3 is TGTGCCACCACCTCGGACTATAGCACAGATACGCAGTATTTT.

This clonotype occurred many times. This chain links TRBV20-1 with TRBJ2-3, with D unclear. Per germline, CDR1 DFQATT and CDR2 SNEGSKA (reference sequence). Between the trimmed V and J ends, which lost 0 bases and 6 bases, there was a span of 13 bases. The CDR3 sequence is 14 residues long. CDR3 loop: CSARDRIRTDTQYF. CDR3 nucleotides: TGCAGTGCTAGAGATCGGATCAGAACGGATACGCAGTATTTT.

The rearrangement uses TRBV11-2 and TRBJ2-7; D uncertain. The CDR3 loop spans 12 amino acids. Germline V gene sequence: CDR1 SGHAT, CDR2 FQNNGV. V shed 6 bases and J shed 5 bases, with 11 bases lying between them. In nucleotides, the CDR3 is TGTGCCAGCAGGTCACCCCAAGACGAGCAGTACTTC. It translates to CASRSPQDEQYF.

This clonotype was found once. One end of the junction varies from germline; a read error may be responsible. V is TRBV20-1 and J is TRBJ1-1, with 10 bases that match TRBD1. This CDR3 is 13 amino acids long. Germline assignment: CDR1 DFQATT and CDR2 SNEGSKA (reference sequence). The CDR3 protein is CSTDRGPNTESFF. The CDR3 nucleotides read TGCAGTACTGACAGGGGGCCGAACACTGAATCTTTCTTT.

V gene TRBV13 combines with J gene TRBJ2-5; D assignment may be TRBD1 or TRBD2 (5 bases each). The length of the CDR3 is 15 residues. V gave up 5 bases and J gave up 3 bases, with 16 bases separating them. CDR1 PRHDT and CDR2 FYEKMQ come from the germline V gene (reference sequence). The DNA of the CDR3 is TGTGCCAGCAGCCTCCGGGACGGCGGAGAAGAGACCCAGTACTTC. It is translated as CASSLRDGGEETQYF.

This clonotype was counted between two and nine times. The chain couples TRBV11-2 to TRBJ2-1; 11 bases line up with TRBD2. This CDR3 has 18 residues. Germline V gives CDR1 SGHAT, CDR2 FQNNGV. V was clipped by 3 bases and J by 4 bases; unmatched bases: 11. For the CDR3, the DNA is TGTGCCAGCAGCTTTCGAAGACTAGCGGGAAGTGGGTACAATGAGCAGTTCTTC. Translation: CASSFRRLAGSGYNEQFF.

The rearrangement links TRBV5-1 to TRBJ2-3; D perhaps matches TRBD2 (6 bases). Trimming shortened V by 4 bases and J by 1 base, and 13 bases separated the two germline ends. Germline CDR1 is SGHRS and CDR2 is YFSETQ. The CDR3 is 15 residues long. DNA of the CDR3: TGCGCCAGCAGCCCGAAGGACTATCGCACAGATACGCAGTATTTT. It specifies CASSPKDYRTDTQYF.